The clone carrying this T cell receptor (beta chain) occurred a few times. TCRdb reanalysed the reads using MiXCR and keeps one entry per CDR3 protein. The data contain 400,000 or so distinct CDR3 sequences, 18% of them singletons. The CDR3 extends over 13 amino acids. In germline, CDR1 is SGDLS, CDR2 YYNGEE. The V gene lost 0 bases and the J gene lost 9 bases, with 10 bases spanning the gap. The data were obtained in a study of T cell repertoires in cytomegalovirus infection. This TCR derives from a human donor in good health (CMV status not recorded). Some clones in this sample may be carry-over from other donors' samples. The chain carries TRBV9 and TRBJ2-4; D is uncertain. Material: PBMCs. In nucleotides, the CDR3 is TGTGCCAGCAGCGTAGCGTCTATGGGCATTCAGTACTTC. Translated, it gives CASSVASMGIQYF. Using reference TRBV9 and TRBJ2-4 for the parts outside the CDR3, the full variable domain is DSGVTQTPKHLITATGQRVTLRCSPRSGDLSVYWYQQSLDQGLQFLIQYYNGEERAKGNILERFSAQQFPDLHSELNLSSLELGDSALYFCASSVASMGIQYFGAGTRLSVL.